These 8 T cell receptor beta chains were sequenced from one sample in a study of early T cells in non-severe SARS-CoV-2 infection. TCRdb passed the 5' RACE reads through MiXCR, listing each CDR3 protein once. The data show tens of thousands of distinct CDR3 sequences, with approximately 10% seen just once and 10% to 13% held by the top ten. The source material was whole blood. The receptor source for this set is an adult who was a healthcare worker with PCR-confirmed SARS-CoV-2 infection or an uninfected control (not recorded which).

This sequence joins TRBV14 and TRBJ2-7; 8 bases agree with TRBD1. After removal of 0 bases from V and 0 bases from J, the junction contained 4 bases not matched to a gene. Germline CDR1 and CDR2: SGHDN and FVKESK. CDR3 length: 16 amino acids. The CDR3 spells CASSQEGDRFSYEQYF. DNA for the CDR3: TGTGCCAGCAGCCAAGAGGGGGACAGGTTCTCCTACGAGCAGTACTTC.

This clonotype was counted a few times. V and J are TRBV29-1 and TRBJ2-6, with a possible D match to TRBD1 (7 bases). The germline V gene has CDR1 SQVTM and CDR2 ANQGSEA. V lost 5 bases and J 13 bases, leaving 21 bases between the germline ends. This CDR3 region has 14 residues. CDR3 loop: CSVTDRDAGFVLTF. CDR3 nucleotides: TGCAGCGTTACCGACAGGGACGCGGGATTTGTCCTGACTTTC.

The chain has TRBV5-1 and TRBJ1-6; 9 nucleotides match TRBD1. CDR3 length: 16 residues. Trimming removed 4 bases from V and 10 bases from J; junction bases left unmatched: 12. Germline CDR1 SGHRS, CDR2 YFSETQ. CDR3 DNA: TGCGCCAGCAGCATAAATTTATTGACAGGGGGATCACCCCTCCACTTT. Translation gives CASSINLLTGGSPLHF.

CDR3: CAIEPANTEAFF. Here the CDR3 DNA reads TGTGCCATTGAACCAGCGAACACTGAAGCTTTCTTT. The gene calls are TRBV2 and TRBJ1-1, with D unclear. Per germline, CDR1 SNHLY and CDR2 FYNNEI. Trimming took off 10 bases at V and 1 base at J, with 10 bases between the two ends. The length of the CDR3 is 12 residues.

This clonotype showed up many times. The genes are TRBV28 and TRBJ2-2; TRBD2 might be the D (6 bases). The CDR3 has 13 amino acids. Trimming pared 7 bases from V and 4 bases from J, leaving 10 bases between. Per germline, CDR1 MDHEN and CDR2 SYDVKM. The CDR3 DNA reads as TGTGCCAGCAACGGGGGAGGCACCGGGGAGCTGTTTTTT. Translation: CASNGGGTGELFF.

CDR3 in DNA: TGCAGCGTTTCGGATCAAGGGGTCACAGATACGCAGTATTTT. Translated: CSVSDQGVTDTQYF. This sequence joins TRBV29-1 and TRBJ2-3, with D possibly matching TRBD1 (5 bases). Trimming shortened V by 5 bases and J by 2 bases, and 14 bases separated the two germline ends. Germline assignment: CDR1 SQVTM and CDR2 ANQGSEA. This CDR3 region has 14 residues.

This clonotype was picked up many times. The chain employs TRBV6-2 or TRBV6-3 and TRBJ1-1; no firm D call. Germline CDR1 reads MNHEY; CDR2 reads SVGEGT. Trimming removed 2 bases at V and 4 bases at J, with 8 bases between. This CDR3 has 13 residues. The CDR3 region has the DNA TGTGCCAGCAGTTACCTGTACACCACTGAAGCTTTCTTT. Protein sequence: CASSYLYTTEAFF.

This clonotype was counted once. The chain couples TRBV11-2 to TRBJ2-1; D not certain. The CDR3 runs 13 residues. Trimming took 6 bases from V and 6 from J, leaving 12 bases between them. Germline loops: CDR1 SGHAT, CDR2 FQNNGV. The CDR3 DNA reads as TGTGCCAGCAGTTACGTAGGGCCCAATGAGCAGTTCTTC. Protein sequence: CASSYVGPNEQFF.